This TCR beta chain was recorded in a study of cytomegalovirus exposure and HLA in healthy donors. TCRdb's copy holds only in-frame clones and misses some; the assay was immunoSEQ multiplex PCR. The sample consists of 120,000 to 150,000 clones, about nine tenths of them appearing once. CDR3 size: 14 residues. Trimming removed 3 bases from V and 10 bases from J; junction bases left unmatched: 5. Germline V gene data show CDR1 as MNHNS and CDR2 as SASEGT. The clonotype was recovered from a man younger than 35 in good health and CMV-seronegative. This chain joins TRBV6-1 and TRBJ1-6; 8 positions agree with TRBD1. The sequencing sample was made of PBMCs. The CDR3 here is CASSDRQGTSPLHF. As DNA, the CDR3 is TGTGCCAGCAGTGACCGACAGGGGACCTCACCCCTCCACTTT.